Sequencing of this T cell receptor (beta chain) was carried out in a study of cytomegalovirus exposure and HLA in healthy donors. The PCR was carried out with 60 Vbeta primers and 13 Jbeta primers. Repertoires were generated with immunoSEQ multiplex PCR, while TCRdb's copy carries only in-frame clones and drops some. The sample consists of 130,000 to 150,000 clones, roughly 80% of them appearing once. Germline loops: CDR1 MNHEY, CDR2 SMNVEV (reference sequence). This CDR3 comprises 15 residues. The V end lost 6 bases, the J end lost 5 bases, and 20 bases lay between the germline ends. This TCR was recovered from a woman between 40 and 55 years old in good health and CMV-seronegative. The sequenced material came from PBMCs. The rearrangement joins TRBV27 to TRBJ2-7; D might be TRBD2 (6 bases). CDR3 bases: TGTGCCAGCAGAGTCCTCCTAGCGAGTTCGGACGAGCAGTACTTC. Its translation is CASRVLLASSDEQYF.